A selection of T cell receptor beta chains follows, all from one sample in a study of blood T cell repertoires in COVID-19. Sequencing was performed with immunoSEQ multiplex PCR; in TCRdb, only in-frame clones are kept and a portion is missing. Of 210,000 or so clones detected, 87% appear once; the ten largest clones hold 10% to 15%. The sequencing input was peripheral blood. The receptors were sampled from a woman younger than 30 who had recovered from COVID-19. CDR3s include the opening cysteine and the closing phenylalanine or tryptophan. Each record gives: clone size, D gene, J gene, V gene, CDR3 protein, CDR3 DNA. The D gene is left open where the match is weak. Clone size is shown for a subset of rows, as once, few, many or a class of expanded clone.

once NA TRBJ2-3 TRBV19 CASSTRSWEPQYF TGTGCCAGTAGTACTAGATCATGGGAGCCGCAGTATTTT
NA TRBD1 TRBJ2-5 TRBV4-3 CASSQELGTGVSRETQYF TGCGCCAGCAGCCAAGAATTGGGGACAGGGGTATCCCGGGAGACCCAGTACTTC
NA TRBD2 TRBJ2-7 TRBV4-1 CASSQVNTGTSAYEQYF TGCGCCAGCAGCCAAGTCAACACCGGGACTAGCGCCTACGAGCAGTACTTC
NA TRBD2 TRBJ2-1 TRBV3-1/TRBV3-2 CASSQDLAGGGYNEQFF TGTGCCAGCAGCCAAGATCTAGCGGGAGGGGGCTACAATGAGCAGTTCTTC
NA NA TRBJ2-1 TRBV2 CASSVRQAANEQFF TGTGCCAGCAGTGTACGCCAGGCCGCCAATGAGCAGTTCTTC
NA NA TRBJ1-4 TRBV6-5 CASMRRRQNEKLFF TGTGCCAGTATGAGACGGAGGCAAAATGAAAAACTGTTTTTT
NA NA TRBJ2-5 TRBV30 CAWRRSQQDRLVKTQYF TGTGCCTGGAGAAGGTCCCAACAAGACAGGCTTGTAAAGACCCAGTACTTC
NA NA TRBJ2-7 TRBV9 CASSPDSPYEQYF TGTGCCAGCAGCCCAGACAGTCCCTACGAGCAGTACTTC
NA TRBD2 TRBJ2-7 TRBV11-1 CASSLELAGSSYEQYF TGTGCCAGCAGCTTAGAACTAGCGGGTTCGTCCTACGAGCAGTACTTC
NA TRBD2 TRBJ2-7 TRBV30 CASLAGPEQYF TGTGCCTCCCTAGCGGGCCCAGAGCAGTACTTC
NA TRBD1 TRBJ1-5 TRBV5-1 CASRLRDRGGIYSNQPQHF TGCGCCAGCAGGCTCCGTGACAGGGGCGGAATTTATAGCAATCAGCCCCAGCATTTT
NA TRBD1 TRBJ1-2 TRBV5-5 CASSLPGQGHGYTF TGTGCCAGCAGCTTGCCGGGACAGGGCCATGGCTACACCTTC
NA NA TRBJ2-1 TRBV11-3 CASSTEGLSYNEQFF TGTGCCAGCAGCACAGAGGGTCTCTCCTACAATGAGCAGTTCTTC
NA TRBD2 TRBJ2-1 TRBV6-1 CASSEAQTSGRLTYNEQFF TGTGCCAGCAGTGAAGCGCAAACTAGCGGGAGATTAACCTACAATGAGCAGTTCTTC
NA NA TRBJ1-2 TRBV11-2 CASRRGRGALGYGYTF TGTGCCAGCAGACGAGGGCGGGGGGCGTTGGGCTATGGCTACACCTTC
NA NA TRBJ2-1 TRBV28 CASSLLALKFNEQFF TGTGCCAGCAGTTTACTAGCGCTTAAATTCAATGAGCAGTTCTTC
few TRBD1 TRBJ2-1 TRBV4-3 CASSDGTGGYNEQFF TGCGCCAGCAGCGACGGGACAGGGGGCTACAATGAGCAGTTCTTC
few NA TRBJ2-7 TRBV7-2 CASRLDRGISYEQYF TGTGCCAGCAGATTAGACCGCGGGATCTCCTACGAGCAGTACTTC
NA NA TRBJ1-1 TRBV30 CAWSVQEAFF TGTGCCTGGAGTGTACAAGAAGCTTTCTTT
NA TRBD2 TRBJ2-7 TRBV4-2 CASSQEGGAGGPSDEQYF TGTGCCAGCAGCCAAGAAGGTGGAGCGGGAGGGCCCTCGGACGAGCAGTACTTC
once NA TRBJ1-2 TRBV9 CASSGGDNHGYTF TGTGCCAGCAGCGGAGGGGACAACCATGGCTACACCTTC
NA TRBD2 TRBJ2-5 TRBV11-2 CASSPGLAGQETQYF TGTGCCAGCAGCCCGGGACTAGCGGGCCAAGAGACCCAGTACTTC
NA TRBD1 TRBJ1-2 TRBV27 CASSSLPLNGQANYGYTF TGTGCCAGCAGTTCCCTACCACTAAATGGACAGGCAAACTATGGCTACACCTTC
NA TRBD1 TRBJ1-3 TRBV13 CASSSGTGSGNTIYF TGTGCCAGCAGCTCAGGGACAGGCTCTGGAAACACCATATATTTT
NA NA TRBJ2-7 TRBV19 CASSISSGPYEQYF TGTGCCAGTAGTATAAGCAGCGGACCCTACGAGCAGTACTTC
NA NA TRBJ2-7 TRBV19 CASSIVGGSEQYF TGTGCCAGTAGTATAGTGGGAGGTAGCGAGCAGTACTTC
NA NA TRBJ2-7 TRBV3-1/TRBV3-2 CASSQTGWEQYF TGTGCCAGCAGCCAAACCGGGTGGGAGCAGTACTTC
NA NA TRBJ1-1 TRBV7-9 CASSLLQGLGTEAFF TGTGCCAGCAGCCTTCTCCAGGGGCTGGGCACTGAAGCTTTCTTT
NA TRBD1 TRBJ1-1 TRBV6-5 CASTGQKTTEAFF TGTGCCAGCACGGGACAGAAGACCACTGAAGCTTTCTTT
NA NA TRBJ1-1 TRBV19 CASSIGGQGEAFF TGTGCCAGTAGTATTGGAGGGCAGGGTGAGGCTTTCTTT
NA NA TRBJ1-1 TRBV4-1 CASSQQPENTEAFF TGCGCCAGCAGCCAACAGCCGGAGAATACTGAAGCTTTCTTT
NA NA TRBJ2-7 TRBV19 CASSSAGTSTYEQYF TGTGCCAGTAGTTCGGCCGGGACATCGACCTACGAGCAGTACTTC
NA NA TRBJ1-3 TRBV12-3/TRBV12-4 CASSSGGPDTIYF TGTGCCAGCAGTTCCGGGGGACCGGACACCATATATTTT
NA TRBD2 TRBJ2-1 TRBV5-5 CASSGKWGGRDNEQFF TGTGCCAGCAGCGGGAAGTGGGGAGGGCGCGACAATGAGCAGTTCTTC
NA NA TRBJ1-1 TRBV12-3/TRBV12-4 CASFLNTEAFF TGTGCCAGCTTCTTGAACACTGAAGCTTTCTTT
NA TRBD1 TRBJ2-3 TRBV4-1 CASSQIGQGATDTQYF TGCGCCAGCAGCCAAATTGGACAGGGGGCGACAGATACGCAGTATTTT
few NA TRBJ2-1 TRBV6-4 CASSPSFSYNEQFF TGTGCCAGCAGCCCTAGCTTCTCCTACAATGAGCAGTTCTTC
NA NA TRBJ2-5 TRBV19 CASNQATLGLETQYF TGTGCCAGTAACCAAGCGACACTAGGATTGGAGACCCAGTACTTC
NA NA TRBJ1-6 TRBV13 CASSQQGSDSPLHF TGTGCCAGCAGCCAACAGGGTAGTGACTCACCCCTCCACTTT
NA TRBD2 TRBJ2-2 TRBV7-9 CASSPTSGRASGELFF TGTGCCAGCAGCCCGACTAGCGGGAGGGCTAGCGGGGAGCTGTTTTTT
NA NA TRBJ2-5 TRBV19 CASSIGTGVQETQYF TGTGCCAGTAGTATAGGTACAGGCGTACAAGAGACCCAGTACTTC
NA NA TRBJ2-1 TRBV23-1 CASSLPAAGANEQFF TGCGCCAGCAGTCTCCCAGCGGCCGGAGCCAATGAGCAGTTCTTC
NA TRBD2 TRBJ2-7 TRBV19 CASSTLAGGIEQYF TGTGCCAGTAGTACCTTAGCGGGAGGGATCGAGCAGTACTTC
NA TRBD1 TRBJ1-2 TRBV12-3/TRBV12-4 CASSRTGDGYTF TGTGCCAGCAGTCGAACAGGGGATGGCTACACCTTC
few NA TRBJ1-2 TRBV9 CASSVEQGTVYGYTF TGTGCCAGCAGCGTAGAACAGGGTACGGTCTATGGCTACACCTTC
NA NA TRBJ1-1 TRBV14 CASSTNRAGFTEAFF TGTGCCAGCAGCACTAACCGCGCGGGGTTCACTGAAGCTTTCTTT
few NA TRBJ2-1 TRBV2 CASPTNDNEQFF TGTGCCAGCCCCACTAACGACAATGAGCAGTTCTTC